One T cell receptor beta chain is described in this entry. Its cognate antigen is unknown. Treatment specified: around 19 received Ad26.COV2.S at low or high dose, single or two shots; roughly five received placebo; per-sample allocation not given. Sampling happened 63 days after the first vaccine or placebo injection. The individual, an adult aged 18-55 years, was a donor in Boston. This record comes from a study of Ad26.COV2.S vaccination and SARS-CoV-2 variants. Study-wide context: This donor came from the COV1001 trial of Ad26.COV2.S. By the intramuscular route, Ad26.COV2.S was given once, or twice 56 days apart. Broader study findings: Total T cell responses, in the TCR breadth and depth analyses, may have been underestimated.

J was trimmed by 8 bases and V by 5 bases; bases with no gene match: 14. This CDR3 is built from 15 residues. Germline CDR1 and CDR2: SGHRS and YFSETQ. This table comes from immunoSEQ multiplex PCR, and its TCRdb copy is limited to in-frame clones, with some not included. The sample comprises 300,000 to 350,000 clones, around 81% of which are singletons, and 2.1% rests with the top ten. The origin of this receptor is a person between 18 and 65 years old who received the Ad26.COV2.S COVID-19 vaccine or a placebo. The sequencing used peripheral blood, collected in a trial of Ad26.COV2.S vaccine versus placebo. The V gene is TRBV5-1, the J gene TRBJ1-2, with TRBD1 matching over 8 bases. CDR3 nucleotide sequence: TGCGCCAGCAGACCGACGACAGGGGCCCCTAGAGGCTACACCTTC. This sequence encodes CASRPTTGAPRGYTF.